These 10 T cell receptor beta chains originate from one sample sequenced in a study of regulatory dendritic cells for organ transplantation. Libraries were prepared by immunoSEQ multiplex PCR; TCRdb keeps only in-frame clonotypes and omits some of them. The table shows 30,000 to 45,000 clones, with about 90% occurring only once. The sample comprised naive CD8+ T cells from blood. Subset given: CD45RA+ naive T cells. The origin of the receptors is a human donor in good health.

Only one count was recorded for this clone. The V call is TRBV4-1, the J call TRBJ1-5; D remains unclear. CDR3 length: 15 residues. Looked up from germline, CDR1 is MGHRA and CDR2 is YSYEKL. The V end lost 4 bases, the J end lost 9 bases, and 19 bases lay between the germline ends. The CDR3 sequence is CASSPIDAGDGPQHF. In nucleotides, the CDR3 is TGCGCCAGCAGCCCCATAGACGCTGGTGATGGGCCCCAGCATTTT.

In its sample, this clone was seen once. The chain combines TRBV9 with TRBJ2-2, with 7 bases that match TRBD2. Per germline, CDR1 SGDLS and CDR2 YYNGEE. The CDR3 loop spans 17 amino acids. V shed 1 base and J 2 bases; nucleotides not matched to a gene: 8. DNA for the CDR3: TGTGCCAGCAGCGTACCGGTTGCTAGCGGAAACACCGGGGAGCTGTTTTTT. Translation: CASSVPVASGNTGELFF.

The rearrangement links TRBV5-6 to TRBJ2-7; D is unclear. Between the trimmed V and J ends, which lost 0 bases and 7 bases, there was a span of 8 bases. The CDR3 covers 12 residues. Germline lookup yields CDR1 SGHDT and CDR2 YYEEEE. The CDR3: CASSLETDEQYF. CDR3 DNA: TGTGCCAGCAGCTTGGAGACGGATGAGCAGTACTTC.

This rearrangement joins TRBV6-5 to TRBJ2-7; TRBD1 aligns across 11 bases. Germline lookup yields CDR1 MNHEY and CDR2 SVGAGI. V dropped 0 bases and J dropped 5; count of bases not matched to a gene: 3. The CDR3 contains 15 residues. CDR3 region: CASSYSRTGGDEQYF. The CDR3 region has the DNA TGTGCCAGCAGTTACTCGAGGACAGGGGGCGACGAGCAGTACTTC.

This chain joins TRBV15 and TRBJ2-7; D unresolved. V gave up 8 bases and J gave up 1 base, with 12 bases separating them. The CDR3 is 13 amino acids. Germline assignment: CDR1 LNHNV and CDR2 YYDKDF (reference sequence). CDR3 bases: TGTGCCACCGCGGTGTCCGTTTCCTACGAGCAGTACTTC. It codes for CATAVSVSYEQYF.

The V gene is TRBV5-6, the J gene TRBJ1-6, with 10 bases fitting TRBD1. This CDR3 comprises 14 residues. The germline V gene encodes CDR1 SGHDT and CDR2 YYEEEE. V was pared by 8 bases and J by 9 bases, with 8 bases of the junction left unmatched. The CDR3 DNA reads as TGTGCCAGTCGCCCCGGGACAGGGGTTTCACCCCTCCACTTT. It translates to CASRPGTGVSPLHF.

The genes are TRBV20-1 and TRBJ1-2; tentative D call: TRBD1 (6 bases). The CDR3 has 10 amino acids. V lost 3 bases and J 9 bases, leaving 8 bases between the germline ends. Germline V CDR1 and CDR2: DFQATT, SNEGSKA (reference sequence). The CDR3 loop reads CSASRDSYTF. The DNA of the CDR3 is TGCAGTGCTAGTAGGGACAGCTACACCTTC.

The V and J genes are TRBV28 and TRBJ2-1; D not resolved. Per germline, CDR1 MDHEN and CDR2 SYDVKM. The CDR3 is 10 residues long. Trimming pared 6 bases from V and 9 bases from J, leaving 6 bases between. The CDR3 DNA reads TGTGCCAGCAGCGTAAGTGAGCAGTTCTTC. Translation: CASSVSEQFF. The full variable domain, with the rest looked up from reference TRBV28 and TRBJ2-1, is DVKVTQSSRYLVKRTGEKVFLECVQDMDHENMFWYRQDPGLGLRLIYFSYDVKMKEKGDIPEGYSVSREKKERFSLILESASTNQTSMYLCASSVSEQFFGPGTRLTVL.

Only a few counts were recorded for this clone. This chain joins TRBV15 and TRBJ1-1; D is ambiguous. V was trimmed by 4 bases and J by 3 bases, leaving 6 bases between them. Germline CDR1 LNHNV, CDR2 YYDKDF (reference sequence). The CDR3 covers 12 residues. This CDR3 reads CATSIWDTEAFF. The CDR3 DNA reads TGTGCCACCAGCATTTGGGACACTGAAGCTTTCTTT. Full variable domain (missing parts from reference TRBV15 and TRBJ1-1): DAMVIQNPRYQVTQFGKPVTLSCSQTLNHNVMYWYQQKSSQAPKLLFHYYDKDFNNEADTPDNFQSRRPNTSFCFLDIRSPGLGDTAMYLCATSIWDTEAFFGQGTRLTVV.

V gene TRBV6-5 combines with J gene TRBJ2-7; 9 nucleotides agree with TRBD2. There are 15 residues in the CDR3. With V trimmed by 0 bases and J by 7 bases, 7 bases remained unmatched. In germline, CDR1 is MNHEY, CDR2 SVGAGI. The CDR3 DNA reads TGTGCCAGCAGTTACTCCGCTAGCGGGATGGGGGAGCAGTACTTC. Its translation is CASSYSASGMGEQYF.